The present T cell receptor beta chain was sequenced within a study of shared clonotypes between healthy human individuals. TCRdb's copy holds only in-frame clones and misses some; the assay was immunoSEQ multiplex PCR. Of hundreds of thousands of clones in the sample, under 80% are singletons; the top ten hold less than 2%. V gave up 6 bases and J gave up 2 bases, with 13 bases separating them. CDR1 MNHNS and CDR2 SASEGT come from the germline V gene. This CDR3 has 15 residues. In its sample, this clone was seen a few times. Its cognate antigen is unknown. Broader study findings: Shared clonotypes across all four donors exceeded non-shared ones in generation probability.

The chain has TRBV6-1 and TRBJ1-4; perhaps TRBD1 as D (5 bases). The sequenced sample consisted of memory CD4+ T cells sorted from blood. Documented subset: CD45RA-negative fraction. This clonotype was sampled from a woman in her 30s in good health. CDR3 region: CASRMLPGTNEKLFF. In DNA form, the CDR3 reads TGTGCCAGCAGGATGTTGCCAGGGACTAATGAAAAACTGTTTTTT.